This T cell receptor (beta chain) was profiled in a study of T cell repertoires in cytomegalovirus infection (dated by TCRdb to the late 2010s). For context, the study as a whole: Alongside well-studied HLA-B-restricted epitopes, the peptide stimulations were aimed at recently identified HLA-C-restricted CMV epitopes, whose presentation resists viral immunomodulation. The HLA type of each donor mattered for the analysis, because public TCR beta signatures pointed to carriage of CMV infection along with the matching HLA type. General findings and caveats noted by the study authors: Cumulative frequency of public TCR beta family members discriminated carriers of CMV infection plus the relevant HLA type in this cohort and an independent roughly 320-donor cohort. The ex vivo response was dominated by HLA-C-restricted CMV-specific TCR beta clonotypes, which also provided the single most frequent clonotype in two of eight donors.

There are a few counts of this clonotype. The clone's antigen remains unknown. A junction boundary mismatches the germline segment, possibly from a read error. The sample's treatment or condition label, decoded: in vitro stimulation with specific CMV peptide epitopes to enrich CMV-specific T cells. The instrument was an Illumina HiSeq 1500. TCRdb took the public reads, trimmed them with fastp at Q25, ran MiXCR for clone calling and kept in-frame beta chains. Identical CDR3 proteins give one entry, which carries the most common genes and DNA. Within this sample are 650,000 to 900,000 distinct CDR3 sequences, with 25% to 30% of them counted one time only. Over 10% of the sample comes from the top ten. Counted from cysteine to phenylalanine, this CDR3 has 17 amino acids. Only the CDR3 portion is preserved as DNA: 51 bases, with reading frame beginning at the first base. Reading the germline V gene gives CDR1 SNHLY and CDR2 FYNNEI.

The TCR sequence derives from a human donor in good health (CMV status not recorded). Some clones in this sample may be carry-over from other donors' samples. The sequence joins TRBV2 to TRBJ2-1; the D gene is possibly TRBD2, with 7 bases matching. The specimen comprised cultured CD8+ T cells from PBMCs, sampled from culture after CMV antigen stimulation. The DNA sequence follows: TGTGCCAGCAGTGAAGCGCTTGGGGGGGCCGACTACAATGAGCAGTTCTTT. Translation gives CASSEALGGADYNEQFF.